This paragraph reports one T cell receptor beta chain. Its specific antigen is unknown. Base qualities were left out, and no much larger clone turns up one base away. CDR1 and CDR2, per the germline V gene (reference sequence), are LNHDA and SQIVND. Counted from cysteine to phenylalanine, this CDR3 has 12 amino acids. Here the CDR3 DNA is all that survives: 36 bases in frame from base 1. The junction shows trimming of 6 bases on V and 6 bases on J, plus 11 bases between the germline ends. This specimen belongs to a study of blood T cell repertoires in COVID-19 (TCRdb year 2020). Background on the whole study: Samples from collaborators originated in the United States, Italy and Spain and spanned both the acute and convalescent phases of COVID-19. The prospective study material was composed of cDNA or gDNA derived from T cells, B-cell-depleted T cells, or PBMCs. Subjects who had been exposed to COVID-19, were actively infected with it, or had recovered from it provided the deeply sampled blood TCRbeta repertoires that made up the dataset. The repertoires were made available in a free public database intended to serve as a resource for research on the immune response to SARS-CoV-2. The samples were drawn from the first 160 participants of the ongoing ImmuneRACE study and from under 1,500 subjects provided by 6 global collaborators. A de-identified subject ID, COVID-19 status, age in years and sex were almost always included in the sample metadata. Where available, HLA class I and class II types were taken from metadata supplied by the sample provider and were not determined by assay-based typing.

Findings and caveats that apply to the study as a whole: The amount of clinical and demographic metadata varied by source and participant and was provided uncurated.

In the prospective study, participants were roughly 18 to 95 years old, resided in 24 geographic areas of the United States, and were enrolled through a virtual design. In the prospective study, participants were assigned to cohorts based on the clinical history participants reported in a screening survey and a study questionnaire. Each participant in the prospective study had whole blood, serum and a nasopharyngeal or oropharyngeal swab collected by mobile phlebotomists. Prospective study participants could optionally give additional blood draws and questionnaires over an approximately 2-month period. Before DNA extraction, blood samples from the prospective study were shipped at room temperature or frozen. TCRbeta CDR3 regions were amplified from genomic DNA by means of the immunoSEQ Assay, a bias-controlled multiplex PCR. As for the authors' bioinformatics: The number of nucleated cells in each sample was estimated by amplification of reference gene primers within the assay. Sequence reads were collapsed and filtered to measure the absolute abundance of every unique TCRbeta CDR3 rearrangement. Productive Simpson clonality was computed per sample as the square root of Simpson's diversity index over productive rearrangements. TCRdb took this table from immuneACCESS and kept in-frame rearrangements with V and J called. Such tables lack part of the clones; where checked against another copy, unresolved V genes explain under half of the gap, and the rest is unexplained. Clone size and the V and J calls come from that table; the DNA yielded D and trimming. The sample profile shows 200,000 to 250,000 clones; roughly 87% of them were found once. The top ten constitute about 6% of the sample.

The V and J segments used are TRBV19 and TRBJ1-1; no D gene can be assigned with confidence. Sequenced: PBMCs or T cells enriched from blood (not recorded which). The TCR originated in a woman aged 30 to 39 with acute COVID-19. The DNA reads TGTGCCAGTAGGGAGGGAGGAGCTGAAGCTTTCTTT. This translates into CASREGGAEAFF.